Given below is one TCR beta chain in context. The data originate from a study of shared T cell receptors in the human thymus. Profiling relied on immunoSEQ multiplex PCR, and the TCRdb table lists in-frame clones only, not all of them. The sample includes hundreds of thousands of clones, approximately 87% of them seen just once. The CDR3 runs to 16 residues. CDR1 and CDR2 from the germline V gene are MDHEN and SYDVKM. V was clipped by 6 bases and J by 4 bases; unmatched bases: 5. This sample also appeared in a second study, on human thymus T cells. That source notes: Thymic resections from corrective heart surgery supplied the tissue. Thymic repertoires from unrelated individuals overlapped highly, related research reported.

The sample taken for sequencing was thymocytes. This receptor was identified in a boy under three years old with a congenital heart defect. This rearrangement joins TRBV28 to TRBJ2-2; 13 nucleotides agree with TRBD2. The CDR3 protein is CASRGTSGTSTGELFF. The CDR3 nucleotides are TGTGCCAGCAGAGGGACTAGCGGGACGAGCACCGGGGAGCTGTTTTTT.